This T cell receptor beta chain comes out of a study of T cell responses to AZD1222 COVID-19 vaccine. Study overall: Second-dose groups at about 4 or about 12 weeks were pooled. Study-level points and caveats: Reportedly, close to half of spike-specific TCRs are directed against unmutated variant regions. Recipients of two AZD1222 doses showed rising Spike-specific TCR breadth and depth. The peak T cell response came first, and repertoires were sampled only after it.

With 2 bases removed from V and 5 bases from J, the gap between germline ends came to 12 bases. The CDR3 length is 14 residues. Germline V gene sequence: CDR1 MNHEY, CDR2 SMNVEV (reference sequence). Details on this clone: Its antigen is unidentified.

Repertoires were generated with immunoSEQ multiplex PCR, while TCRdb's copy carries only in-frame clones and drops some. The table records approximately 150,000 clones, 91% of them present only once. The rearrangement links TRBV27 to TRBJ2-5; no clear D gene. The TCR comes from an adult in good health. The input for sequencing was peripheral blood, taken on day 0 of AZD1222 vaccination. This chain's CDR3 is CASSLAVQAETQYF. For the CDR3, the DNA is TGTGCCAGCAGTTTAGCCGTGCAGGCGGAGACCCAGTACTTC.